The next 18 T cell receptor beta chains were all read from a single sample in a study of T cell repertoires in ileal Crohn's disease. Profiling relied on immunoSEQ multiplex PCR, and the TCRdb table lists in-frame clones only, not all of them. The data hold roughly 15,000 clones, with around four fifths observed a single time. Material: ileal tissue. The receptors were gathered from an adult with Crohn's disease.

The chain couples TRBV9 to TRBJ2-1, with no clear D. Germline CDR1 and CDR2: SGDLS and YYNGEE. The CDR3 is 13 amino acids. Between the trimmed V and J ends, which lost 0 bases and 4 bases, there was a span of 5 bases. This chain's CDR3 is CASSVATYNEQFF. CDR3 DNA sequence: TGTGCCAGCAGCGTAGCTACGTACAATGAGCAGTTCTTC.

The chain carries TRBV30 and TRBJ2-2, with 7 bases identical to TRBD2. Germline lookup yields CDR1 GTSNPN and CDR2 SVGIG (reference sequence). The ends lost 3 bases at V and 7 bases at J; junction bases unmatched: 11. The CDR3 has 15 residues. CDR3 coding DNA: TGTGCCTGGAGGAGAGCGCGGGGAGGGTTCGGGGAGCTGTTTTTT. It yields the protein CAWRRARGGFGELFF.

The V call is TRBV5-5, the J call TRBJ1-3, with a weak D call TRBD1 (6 bases). The CDR3 extends over 18 amino acids. Germline V gene data show CDR1 as SGHKS and CDR2 as YYEKEE (reference sequence). V was shortened by 4 bases and J by 4 bases, with 24 bases between the two germline ends. This chain's CDR3 is CASSLRTTGLPGGNTIYF. CDR3 DNA: TGTGCCAGCAGCCTCCGAACAACAGGGCTGCCAGGCGGAAACACCATATATTTT. The full variable domain, its missing parts supplied by reference TRBV5-5 and TRBJ1-3, is DAGVTQSPTHLIKTRGQQVTLRCSPISGHKSVSWYQQVLGQGPQFIFQYYEKEERGRGNFPDRFSARQFPNYSSELNVNALLLGDSALYLCASSLRTTGLPGGNTIYFGEGSWLTVV.

The chain couples TRBV4-3 to TRBJ1-2, with 7 nucleotides matching TRBD1. Germline V gives CDR1 LGHNA, CDR2 YSLEER. The CDR3 has 16 residues. V shed 3 bases and J 4 bases; nucleotides not matched to a gene: 11. For the CDR3, the DNA is TGCGCCAGCAGCCAGGGGGGAGGACAGGCCCTCTATGGCTACACCTTC. Translating gives CASSQGGGQALYGYTF.

The rearrangement joins TRBV27 to TRBJ2-4; 7 bases fit TRBD1. J lost 6 bases, V lost 6 bases, and 8 bases had no gene match. Germline V gene data show CDR1 as MNHEY and CDR2 as SMNVEV (reference sequence). The CDR3 sequence is 14 residues long. The CDR3 DNA reads as TGTGCCAGCAGGGGGACAGCGAGGGGAAACATTCAGTACTTC. Translated: CASRGTARGNIQYF.

The chain recombines TRBV4-2 with TRBJ2-5, with 8 positions matching TRBD2. Trimming took 1 base from V and 5 from J; bases not matched to a gene: 12. The CDR3 runs 17 residues. The germline V gene encodes CDR1 LGHNA and CDR2 YNFKEQ. DNA of the CDR3: TGTGCCAGCAGCCAAGCGTCCCGCGGGGGGTCTGGGGAGACCCAGTACTTC. It translates to CASSQASRGGSGETQYF.

The rearrangement links TRBV5-1 to TRBJ1-1; tentative D call: TRBD1 (6 bases). V was cut by 4 bases and J by 3 bases, with 13 bases left in between. Per germline, CDR1 SGHRS and CDR2 YFSETQ. This CDR3 region has 14 residues. Here the CDR3 reads CASSHGGAHTEAFF. The CDR3 DNA is TGCGCCAGCAGCCACGGGGGGGCGCACACTGAAGCTTTCTTT.

V usage is TRBV4-2 and J usage is TRBJ2-1; D not resolved. V was shortened by 1 base and J by 4 bases, with 14 bases between the two germline ends. Germline V gene data show CDR1 as LGHNA and CDR2 as YNFKEQ. This CDR3 is built from 16 residues. CDR3 coding DNA: TGTGCCAGCAGCCAAGCCAATACCACAAATTACAATGAGCAGTTCTTC. This encodes CASSQANTTNYNEQFF.

The gene calls are TRBV5-4 and TRBJ1-6, with TRBD1 identical over 9 bases. Germline V gene sequence: CDR1 SGHNT, CDR2 YYREEE (reference sequence). Trimming cost V 4 bases and J 10 bases; bases outside gene matches: 12. There are 16 residues in the CDR3. The CDR3: CASSGGGNRGRSPLHF. For the CDR3, the DNA is TGTGCCAGCAGCGGGGGCGGGAACAGGGGGCGATCACCCCTCCACTTT.

CDR3 nucleotides: TGTGCCAGCAGCTCGCCGGACACTGTCTATGGCTACACCTTC. Its translation: CASSSPDTVYGYTF. The chain combines TRBV7-3 with TRBJ1-2, with D perhaps TRBD1 (5 bases). Trimming pared 4 bases from V and 4 bases from J, leaving 13 bases between. The CDR3 totals 14 residues. CDR1 is SGHTA and CDR2 is FQGTGA in the germline V gene.

This chain connects TRBV6-4 to TRBJ2-6; the D gene is possibly TRBD1 (6 bases). The CDR3 consists of 15 residues. The germline V and J ends were trimmed by 5 bases and 2 bases, with 10 bases remaining between them. CDR1 is MRHNA, CDR2 SNTAGT, per germline. CDR3 sequence (DNA): TGTGCCAGCAGTAACCAGGGGACTGGGGCCAACGTCCTGACTTTC. This sequence encodes CASSNQGTGANVLTF.

The chain couples TRBV11-1 to TRBJ2-1; TRBD2 agrees at 7 bases. J was trimmed by 2 bases and V by 3 bases; bases with no gene match: 4. The CDR3 consists of 15 residues. Germline V gene lookup returns CDR1 SGHAT and CDR2 FQDESV (reference sequence). The CDR3 spells CASSFSGGTYNEQFF. CDR3 in DNA: TGTGCCAGCAGCTTCTCGGGGGGAACCTACAATGAGCAGTTCTTC.

The V call is TRBV5-4, the J call TRBJ1-1; possible D gene TRBD1, 6 bases. The V end lost 0 bases, the J end lost 0 bases, and 9 bases lay between the germline ends. Germline CDR1 SGHNT, CDR2 YYREEE (reference sequence). CDR3 size: 15 residues. The CDR3 loop reads CASSLEGTLNTEAFF. The CDR3 nucleotides are TGTGCCAGCAGCTTGGAGGGGACATTGAACACTGAAGCTTTCTTT.

The chain recombines TRBV29-1 with TRBJ2-7; TRBD1 matches at 9 bases. The CDR3 is 12 amino acids. Germline values: CDR1 SQVTM, CDR2 ANQGSEA. V was pared by 4 bases and J by 5 bases, with 3 bases of the junction left unmatched. For the CDR3, the DNA is TGCAGCGTTGGTGGGACAGGGAACGAGCAGTACTTC. Translated, it gives CSVGGTGNEQYF.

This chain joins TRBV4-1 and TRBJ2-1; a possible D gene is TRBD2 (5 bases). Deletions cut 3 bases from V and 7 bases from J, with 16 bases between. Per germline, CDR1 MGHRA and CDR2 YSYEKL. The CDR3 consists of 15 residues. The CDR3 sequence: CASSQAGPRRNEQFF. The CDR3 nucleotides are TGCGCCAGCAGCCAGGCGGGCCCCCGACGGAATGAGCAGTTCTTC.

CDR3 sequence (DNA): TGCGCCAGCAGCTCAAGACAGGGGTCGAACACTGAAGCTTTCTTT. It translates to CASSSRQGSNTEAFF. This rearrangement joins TRBV5-1 to TRBJ1-1; TRBD1 matches 8 bases. CDR1 and CDR2 (germline): SGHRS, YFSETQ. With V trimmed by 3 bases and J by 1 base, 5 bases remained unmatched. The CDR3 consists of 15 residues.

V is TRBV10-2 and J is TRBJ2-5; 8 positions agree with TRBD1. CDR1 is WSHSY, CDR2 SAAADI, per germline. This CDR3 has 15 residues. With 0 bases clipped from V and 5 bases from J, the junction kept 5 bases outside the gene matches. CDR3 in amino acids: CASSESEQGEETQYF. CDR3 DNA sequence: TGCGCCAGCAGTGAGTCGGAACAGGGGGAGGAGACCCAGTACTTC.

This clone appeared a few times. The rearrangement uses TRBV19 and TRBJ1-3; D possibly corresponds to TRBD1 (5 bases). Germline V gene data show CDR1 as LNHDA and CDR2 as SQIVND (reference sequence). Trimming shortened V by 8 bases and J by 4 bases, and 15 bases separated the two germline ends. The CDR3 totals 14 residues. CDR3 sequence reads: CASHIGGVGNTIYF. DNA for the CDR3: TGTGCCAGTCATATCGGAGGGGTCGGAAACACCATATATTTT. The variable domain in full, with the rest retrieved from reference TRBV19 and TRBJ1-3, is DGGITQSPKYLFRKEGQNVTLSCEQNLNHDAMYWYRQDPGQGLRLIYYSQIVNDFQKGDIAEGYSVSREKKESFPLTVTSAQKNPTAFYLCASHIGGVGNTIYFGEGSWLTVV.